These 24 T cell receptor beta chains originate from one sample sequenced in a study of blood T cell repertoires in COVID-19. Generated by immunoSEQ multiplex PCR, the TCRdb table keeps only in-frame clones and is missing some. In the table there are roughly 180,000 clones, about 85% of which are singletons. Specimen: peripheral blood. The receptors were sampled from a man aged 60 to 75 who had recovered from COVID-19.

V is TRBV5-1 and J is TRBJ1-1, with a tentative D call TRBD1 (6 bases). The germline V and J ends were trimmed by 1 base and 3 bases, with 19 bases remaining between them. Per the germline V gene, CDR1 is SGHRS and CDR2 is YFSETQ. The CDR3 runs 17 residues. The CDR3 coding sequence is TGCGCCAGCAGCTTGTTCGGGGCGGGGGCGCAGGACACTGAAGCTTTCTTT. Protein product: CASSLFGAGAQDTEAFF.

The chain links TRBV5-4 to TRBJ1-1; TRBD1 aligns across 7 bases. V dropped 3 bases and J dropped 2; count of bases not matched to a gene: 4. Germline V gene lookup returns CDR1 SGHNT and CDR2 YYREEE (reference sequence). The CDR3 is 14 amino acids. This chain's CDR3 is CASSWTGVNTEAFF. The CDR3, as DNA: TGTGCCAGCAGCTGGACAGGCGTAAACACTGAAGCTTTCTTT.

The chain recombines TRBV3-1 (or the pseudogene TRBV3-2) with TRBJ1-1; 7 nucleotides agree with TRBD1. This CDR3 has 17 residues. Trimming removed 4 bases from V and 6 bases from J; junction bases left unmatched: 17. Germline lookup yields CDR1 LGHDT and CDR2 YNNKEL (reference sequence). CDR3 sequence reads: CASSPLRLQGFGAEAFF. DNA of the CDR3: TGTGCCAGCAGCCCACTTAGACTACAGGGGTTCGGGGCTGAAGCTTTCTTT.

This clone was seen once. This CDR3 is CATRRENIQYF. For the CDR3, the DNA is TGTGCCACCCGGAGGGAAAACATTCAGTACTTC. The gene calls are TRBV6-5 and TRBJ2-4; D might be TRBD2 (6 bases). CDR3 length: 11 amino acids. Germline CDR1 MNHEY, CDR2 SVGAGI. Trimming stripped 10 bases from V and 5 bases from J, with 9 bases between.

The chain has TRBV12-3 or TRBV12-4 and TRBJ2-5; possible D gene TRBD2, 5 bases. Between the trimmed V and J ends, which lost 6 bases and 2 bases, there was a span of 10 bases. The CDR3 contains 13 residues. The CDR3 reads CASSLRRQETQYF. The DNA of the CDR3 is TGTGCCAGCAGCCTGCGGAGGCAAGAGACCCAGTACTTC.

The chain recombines TRBV14 with TRBJ1-2, with D hard to call. Germline V gene sequence: CDR1 SGHDN, CDR2 FVKESK. The CDR3 totals 17 residues. The V end lost 1 base, the J end lost 1 base, and 16 bases lay between the germline ends. The DNA of the CDR3 is TGTGCCAGCAGCCAAGTTAACACACTTCGGGGTAACTATGGCTACACCTTC. It is translated as CASSQVNTLRGNYGYTF.

The chain recombines TRBV12-3 or TRBV12-4 with TRBJ2-7, with 8 nucleotides matching TRBD2. With V trimmed by 3 bases and J by 5 bases, 3 bases remained unmatched. CDR3 length equals 13 residues. Written as DNA, the CDR3 is TGTGCCAGCAGTTTTTTCGGGGGGGACGAGCAGTACTTC. It codes for CASSFFGGDEQYF.

The genes are TRBV3-1 (or the pseudogene TRBV3-2) and TRBJ1-4; a weak D match, TRBD1 (6 bases). Germline V gene sequence: CDR1 LGHDT, CDR2 YNNKEL (reference sequence). The ends were cut back, 0 bases at V and 7 bases at J, with 12 bases in the middle. The CDR3 totals 15 residues. The CDR3 sequence: CASSQERQGTEKLFF. The CDR3 DNA reads as TGTGCCAGCAGCCAAGAGAGGCAGGGGACTGAAAAACTGTTTTTT.

V and J are TRBV6-6 and TRBJ2-3, with D perhaps TRBD1 (5 bases). This CDR3 has 12 residues. The germline V gene has CDR1 MNHNY and CDR2 SVGAGI (reference sequence). Trimming took off 6 bases at V and 6 bases at J, with 10 bases between the two ends. CDR3 loop: CASSQDSDTQYF. The CDR3 DNA follows: TGTGCCAGCAGCCAAGACAGTGATACGCAGTATTTT.

This chain uses TRBV30 with TRBJ1-1, with D perhaps TRBD1 (6 bases). CDR1 is GTSNPN and CDR2 is SVGIG in the germline V gene (reference sequence). This CDR3 comprises 15 residues. Deletions cut 2 bases from V and 0 bases from J, with 13 bases between. The CDR3 nucleotides are TGTGCCTGGAGTACCGGGGGGCGCATGAACACTGAAGCTTTCTTT. Its protein is CAWSTGGRMNTEAFF.

This clone was observed a handful of times. This chain uses TRBV7-3 with TRBJ1-3; 7 bases fit TRBD1. The CDR3 has 16 amino acids. V shed 4 bases, J shed 0 bases, and the junction held 6 bases outside the gene matches. Germline loops: CDR1 SGHTA, CDR2 FQGTGA. This chain's CDR3 is CASSSQGGRSGNTIYF. The CDR3 DNA reads as TGTGCCAGCAGCTCTCAAGGGGGCCGCTCTGGAAACACCATATATTTT.

This chain links TRBV7-3 with TRBJ2-1; 10 positions agree with TRBD2. Unmatched junction bases numbered 6, after V lost 1 base and J lost 0 bases. The CDR3 has 18 amino acids. Germline V CDR1 and CDR2: SGHTA, FQGTGA. The CDR3 sequence is CASSLRPSGGASYNEQFF. The CDR3 nucleotides read TGTGCCAGCAGCTTAAGGCCTAGCGGGGGCGCCTCCTACAATGAGCAGTTCTTC. Full variable domain (rest looked up from reference TRBV7-3 and TRBJ2-1): GAGVSQTPSNKVTEKGKYVELRCDPISGHTALYWYRQSLGQGPEFLIYFQGTGAADDSGLPNDRFFAVRPEGSVSTLKIQRTERGDSAVYLCASSLRPSGGASYNEQFFGPGTRLTVL.

This rearrangement joins TRBV7-2 to TRBJ2-6; unclear D gene. Per germline, CDR1 SGHTA and CDR2 FQGNSA. The CDR3 runs to 16 residues. V was cut by 2 bases and J by 5 bases, with 13 bases left in between. The CDR3: CASSLNLGTRANVLTF. CDR3 sequence (DNA): TGTGCCAGCAGCTTAAATCTGGGCACAAGGGCCAACGTCCTGACTTTC. Filled out from reference TRBV7-2 and TRBJ2-6, the complete variable domain reads GAGVSQSPSNKVTEKGKDVELRCDPISGHTALYWYRQSLGQGLEFLIYFQGNSAPDKSGLPSDRFSAERTGGSVSTLTIQRTQQEDSAVYLCASSLNLGTRANVLTFGAGSRLTVL.

The rearrangement uses TRBV6-6 and TRBJ2-3, with a tentative D call TRBD2 (6 bases). In germline, CDR1 is MNHNY, CDR2 SVGAGI (reference sequence). The CDR3 is made up of 13 amino acids. Trimming removed 8 bases from V and 0 bases from J, with 9 bases in between. The CDR3 loop reads CASRDWSTDTQYF. The DNA for the CDR3 is TGTGCCAGCCGGGACTGGAGCACAGATACGCAGTATTTT.

The genes are TRBV5-4 and TRBJ1-1; the D is unclear. The V gene lost 0 bases and the J gene lost 4 bases, with 10 bases spanning the gap. The CDR3 runs 14 residues. CDR1 and CDR2 (germline): SGHNT, YYREEE (reference sequence). The CDR3 DNA is TGTGCCAGCAGCTTGGGGCGGGCGGGCACTGAAGCTTTCTTT. It specifies CASSLGRAGTEAFF. The full variable domain, in which reference TRBV5-4 and TRBJ1-1 provide the parts outside the CDR3, is ETGVTQSPTHLIKTRGQQVTLRCSSQSGHNTVSWYQQALGQGPQFIFQYYREEENGRGNFPPRFSGLQFPNYSSELNVNALELDDSALYLCASSLGRAGTEAFFGQGTRLTVV.

The chain joins TRBV12-3 or TRBV12-4 to TRBJ1-2, with 7 nucleotides matching TRBD1. The CDR3 consists of 13 residues. V shed 6 bases and J 4 bases; nucleotides not matched to a gene: 5. The CDR3 here is CASSPGGPYGYTF. CDR3 nucleotides: TGTGCCAGCAGCCCAGGGGGTCCCTATGGCTACACCTTC.

The chain has TRBV5-8 and TRBJ2-1, with 8 nucleotides matching TRBD2. In germline, CDR1 is SGHTS, CDR2 YDEGEE. The CDR3 length is 19 residues. V shed 3 bases, J shed 0 bases, and the junction held 14 bases outside the gene matches. The CDR3 DNA sequence: TGTGCCAGCAGCTCATCACTTGATAGCGGGGTAAACTCCTACAATGAGCAGTTCTTC. Translating gives CASSSSLDSGVNSYNEQFF.

The gene calls are TRBV2 and TRBJ2-4; D is unresolved. Germline-derived CDR1 and CDR2 are SNHLY and FYNNEI. The ends were cut back, 7 bases at V and 0 bases at J, with 16 bases in the middle. This CDR3 is built from 16 residues. As DNA, the CDR3 is TGTGCCAGCATGCGGCAGCTGGCCCTAGCCAAAAACATTCAGTACTTC. Protein sequence: CASMRQLALAKNIQYF.

The chain uses TRBV19 and TRBJ1-5; D gene unclear. Germline loops: CDR1 LNHDA, CDR2 SQIVND (reference sequence). The CDR3 spans 18 residues. The germline V and J ends were trimmed by 3 bases and 3 bases, with 21 bases remaining between them. The CDR3 nucleotides are TGTGCCAGTAGTATCGAGAGCACAGACTACTTCTACAATCAGCCCCAGCATTTT. Protein sequence: CASSIESTDYFYNQPQHF.

This chain links TRBV29-1 with TRBJ1-3, with D unclear. Germline CDR1 SQVTM, CDR2 ANQGSEA. The CDR3 covers 12 residues. Trimming removed 2 bases from V and 2 bases from J, with 4 bases in between. The CDR3 sequence: CSVEQTGNTIYF. CDR3 in DNA: TGCAGCGTTGAACAAACTGGAAACACCATATATTTT. Complete variable domain (other parts from reference TRBV29-1 and TRBJ1-3): SAVISQKPSRDICQRGTSLTIQCQVDSQVTMMFWYRQQPGQSLTLIATANQGSEATYESGFVIDKFPISRPNLTFSTLTVSNMSPEDSSIYLCSVEQTGNTIYFGEGSWLTVV.

This clone was recorded at least ten times. The CDR3 DNA reads as TGTGCCAGCAGCTTAGTTGGACAGACCAACTCTGGAAACACCATATATTTT. This translates into CASSLVGQTNSGNTIYF. The rearrangement joins TRBV7-9 to TRBJ1-3, with TRBD1 as a possible D gene (6 bases). Trimming removed 1 base from V and 0 bases from J, with 13 bases in between. The CDR3 has 17 residues. CDR1 is SEHNR and CDR2 is FQNEAQ in the germline V gene (reference sequence).

V gene TRBV14 combines with J gene TRBJ1-4; 10 bases are a match to TRBD1. V trimming: 4 bases; J trimming: 3 bases; junction bases outside the gene matches: 11. The length of the CDR3 is 18 residues. Germline CDR1 reads SGHDN; CDR2 reads FVKESK. CDR3 residues: CASSRRTPGTGANEKLFF. CDR3 nucleotide sequence: TGTGCCAGCAGCCGACGAACCCCCGGGACAGGGGCTAATGAAAAACTGTTTTTT.

V and J are TRBV18 and TRBJ1-1; no reliable D call. Trimming took off 3 bases at V and 0 bases at J, with 11 bases between the two ends. Germline CDR1 KGHSH, CDR2 LQKENI. There are 15 residues in the CDR3. The CDR3 region is CASSPGQTMNTEAFF. The CDR3, as DNA: TGTGCCAGCTCACCTGGGCAGACTATGAACACTGAAGCTTTCTTT.

The rearrangement links TRBV6-6 to TRBJ1-1; D unclear. Trimming took off 1 base at V and 8 bases at J, with 5 bases between the two ends. The CDR3 loop spans 11 amino acids. CDR1 and CDR2 (germline): MNHNY, SVGAGI (reference sequence). CDR3 in amino acids: CASSYFQEAFF. The CDR3, as DNA: TGTGCCAGCAGTTACTTCCAGGAAGCTTTCTTT.